Below, 11 T cell receptor beta chains from the same sample are listed, as sequenced in a study of early T cells in non-severe SARS-CoV-2 infection. Each CDR3 protein is one row after TCRdb ran MiXCR on the 5' RACE reads. This table holds about 73,000 distinct CDR3 sequences, roughly an eighth found once. The sample taken for sequencing was whole blood. The source of these receptors is an adult who was a healthcare worker with PCR-confirmed SARS-CoV-2 infection or an uninfected control (not recorded which).

This clonotype was counted ten times or more. The V and J genes are TRBV29-1 and TRBJ2-7, with TRBD2 matching over 15 bases. With 6 bases clipped from V and 7 bases from J, the junction kept 7 bases outside the gene matches. The CDR3 covers 14 residues. Germline V gene sequence: CDR1 SQVTM, CDR2 ANQGSEA. In nucleotides, the CDR3 is TGCAGCGTGGAGCTGGGACTAGCGGGGGGTGAGCAGTACTTC. This encodes CSVELGLAGGEQYF.

The chain has TRBV3-1 and TRBJ1-5, with no clear D. The CDR3 runs 12 residues. CDR1 and CDR2 from the germline V gene are LGHDT and YNNKEL (reference sequence). Trimming left V 3 bases short and J 4 bases short, with 4 bases between. The CDR3 DNA follows: TGTGCCAGCAGCCACCTAAATCAGCCCCAGCATTTT. Translation gives CASSHLNQPQHF.

The chain is built from TRBV29-1 and TRBJ2-4; no clear D gene. Trimming shortened V by 4 bases and J by 1 base, and 8 bases separated the two germline ends. This CDR3 contains 13 residues. The V gene's germline CDR1 is SQVTM and CDR2 ANQGSEA. This CDR3 reads CSVVGRAKNIQYF. CDR3 DNA: TGCAGCGTTGTGGGCCGGGCCAAAAACATTCAGTACTTC.

This clonotype showed up just a few times. The chain employs TRBV29-1 and TRBJ1-2; no firm D call. CDR3 size: 11 residues. From germline, CDR1 is SQVTM and CDR2 ANQGSEA. V lost 2 bases, J lost 8 bases, and 9 bases lay in between. CDR3 region: CSVEQSGGYTF. The CDR3 region has the DNA TGCAGCGTTGAACAGTCTGGAGGCTACACCTTC.

Only a few counts were recorded for this clonotype. This rearrangement joins TRBV27 to TRBJ1-6, with TRBD1 identical over 7 bases. Germline-derived CDR1 and CDR2 are MNHEY and SMNVEV (reference sequence). This CDR3 is built from 16 residues. V was clipped by 4 bases and J by 8 bases; unmatched bases: 11. The CDR3 sequence: CASSSYGQVMDSPLHF. As DNA, the CDR3 is TGTGCCAGCAGTTCCTACGGACAGGTGATGGATTCACCCCTCCACTTT.

This clonotype has a count of ten or more. The CDR3 nucleotides are TGTGCCAGCAGAGCCGGGACACACTATGGCTACACCTTC. Translated: CASRAGTHYGYTF. The chain joins TRBV2 to TRBJ1-2, with D possibly matching TRBD1 (6 bases). V shed 6 bases and J shed 3 bases, with 11 bases lying between them. The germline CDR1 and CDR2 sequences are SNHLY and FYNNEI. The CDR3 loop spans 13 amino acids.

J is TRBJ1-2 and V is TRBV3-1, with D tentatively TRBD1 (5 bases). V shed 0 bases and J shed 7 bases, with 12 bases lying between them. The germline gives CDR1 LGHDT, CDR2 YNNKEL (reference sequence). The CDR3 consists of 14 residues. DNA for the CDR3: TGTGCCAGCAGCCAAGACTCAAGGGGCAGTGGCTACACCTTC. It translates to CASSQDSRGSGYTF.

The chain carries TRBV20-1 and TRBJ2-3, with TRBD2 matching 8 bases. CDR1 DFQATT and CDR2 SNEGSKA come from the germline V gene (reference sequence). The CDR3 has 13 amino acids. V shed 3 bases, J shed 4 bases, and the junction held 3 bases outside the gene matches. DNA of the CDR3: TGCAGTGCTAGTAGCGGGGTCGCAGATACGCAGTATTTT. Its translation: CSASSGVADTQYF.

This clonotype came up many times. The chain combines TRBV7-2 with TRBJ2-3, with TRBD2 as a possible D gene (7 bases). The CDR3 runs to 19 residues. Trimming took off 1 base at V and 1 base at J, with 21 bases between the two ends. CDR1 SGHTA and CDR2 FQGNSA come from the germline V gene. CDR3 protein: CASSLESSGGGQGTDTQYF. In nucleotides, the CDR3 is TGTGCCAGCAGCTTAGAAAGCTCGGGGGGCGGCCAGGGCACAGATACGCAGTATTTT.

In this sample, this clonotype is medium-sized. At one of its ends the junction is not consistent with the germline gene, which may arise from a read error. The V call is TRBV6-1, the J call TRBJ2-7; 11 bases agree with TRBD1. This CDR3 comprises 14 residues. CDR1 is MNHNS and CDR2 is SASEGT in the germline V gene. CDR3 sequence reads: CASSDGQGAHLIHF. The CDR3 nucleotides read TGTGCCAGCAGTGACGGACAGGGGGCTCATTTGATACACTTC.

There are a few counts of this clonotype. The rearrangement links TRBV11-2 to TRBJ2-6, with 8 positions matching TRBD1. From germline, CDR1 is SGHAT and CDR2 FQNNGV. This CDR3 contains 15 residues. The junction had 7 bases not matched to a gene; V was cut back by 10 bases and J by 2 bases. CDR3 nucleotide sequence: TGTGCCACCAGGGGGCTAAGGACTGGGGCCAACGTCCTGACTTTC. It codes for CATRGLRTGANVLTF.